The present T cell receptor beta chain was sequenced within a study of CD8 T cells in Susac syndrome. Study in general: The sequenced Susac syndrome patients included about six who had clinically active disease and 8 or 9 who were in remission. When their blood was taken, patients with Susac syndrome were therapy-naive, taking corticosteroids, or taking intravenous immunoglobulin alone. Whole-study findings and limits: Expansion of clones was not seen in the CD4+ T cell repertoires of Susac syndrome.

To note about this clonotype: What it recognizes is unknown.

The authors reverse transcribed 0.5 to 1 ug RNA with random hexamers. Amplification of TCR beta CDR3 across 54 Vbeta and 13 Jbeta was performed with immunoSEQ multiplex PCR. TCRdb reanalysed the immunoSEQ multiplex PCR reads using MiXCR and keeps one entry per CDR3 protein. The sample contains about 150,000 distinct CDR3 sequences, more than 90% of which appear only once. The CDR3 spans 13 residues. V was clipped by 1 base and J by 6 bases, with 7 bases between them. The germline V gene has CDR1 SGHDN and CDR2 FVKESK. The genes are TRBV14 and TRBJ2-1; D remains ambiguous. The receptor was derived from a human donor with Susac syndrome. Material: CD4+ T cells from PBMCs. CDR3 in DNA: TGTGCCAGCAGCCAAGGTGTAAGCAATGAGCAGTTCTTC. Translation: CASSQGVSNEQFF.